Listed below are T cell receptor beta chains from one sample, sequenced in a study of CD8+CD57+ T cells in acquired aplastic anemia. Using its own MiXCR run on the reads, TCRdb lists one record per CDR3 protein. The repertoire holds under 40,000 distinct CDR3 sequences, with more than 75% as singletons. The sample comprised sorted CD4+, CD8+, or CD8+CD57+ T cells (not recorded which) from PBMCs. All receptors come from a human donor in good health, serving as a control. The CDR3 runs from the conserved cysteine through the conserved F or W. D genes are given only for firm matches. Clone size is given for some rows only: seen once, a few or many times, or a class if the clone is expanded.

>TRBJ2-7|-|-|TRBV7-8
TGTGCCAGCAGCTTTAAGGTCTTACCCTACGAGCAGTACTTC
CASSFKVLPYEQYF
>TRBJ1-1|-|medium-sized|TRBV4-3
TGCGCCAGCAGCCAAGATAGAGGGAGCCGTGAAGCTTTCTTT
CASSQDRGSREAFF
>TRBJ1-5|-|-|TRBV15
TGTGCCACCAGCAGATCTCCCGGCAGGGGAGGCAATCAGCCCCAGCATTTT
CATSRSPGRGGNQPQHF
>TRBJ2-7|TRBD1|medium-sized|TRBV6-2/TRBV6-3
TGTGCCAGCAGTTACAAGGGACAGGGGGCTCTAAGCTACGAGCAGTACTTC
CASSYKGQGALSYEQYF
>TRBJ1-2|-|-|TRBV10-3
TGTGCCATCAGTGACATTCGGAACTATGGCTACACCTTC
CAISDIRNYGYTF
>TRBJ2-7|TRBD2|once|TRBV7-2
TGTGCCAGCAGCTTAGGGGAGGGTTACGAGCAGTACTTC
CASSLGEGYEQYF
>TRBJ2-7|-|few|TRBV7-8
TGTGCCAGCAGCTTAGTTAGCGGCGAGCAGTACTTC
CASSLVSGEQYF
>TRBJ2-3|TRBD1|-|TRBV15
TGTGCCACCAAAGGCCCTGACAGGGCCAGGGATACGCAGTATTTT
CATKGPDRARDTQYF
>TRBJ2-3|TRBD2|once|TRBV6-4
TGTGCCAGCAGTGACCCAGCGGGAGGGTCAGATACGCAGTATTTT
CASSDPAGGSDTQYF
>TRBJ1-6|-|-|TRBV7-6
TGTGCCAGCAGCTTGAGTTCCTATAATTCACCCCTCCACTTT
CASSLSSYNSPLHF
>TRBJ2-7|-|-|TRBV7-9
TGTGCCAGCAGCTCACAGGGCTACGAGCAGTACTTC
CASSSQGYEQYF
>TRBJ2-4|TRBD1|-|TRBV6-1
TGTGCCAGCAGTGGGGACAGGGGAGCCAAAAACATTCAGTACTTC
CASSGDRGAKNIQYF
>TRBJ1-2|-|-|TRBV20-1
TGCAGTGCTAGAGATCATACACGTTCCGGCTACACCTTC
CSARDHTRSGYTF
>TRBJ2-1|TRBD2|-|TRBV11-1
TGTGCCAGCAGTGATAGCGGGGGGGCTCAGGAGCAGTTCTTC
CASSDSGGAQEQFF
>TRBJ1-2|-|-|TRBV15
TGTGCCACCAGCGTTGACCGCCCGGGCTTGGACGGCTACACCTTC
CATSVDRPGLDGYTF
>TRBJ1-1|TRBD1|-|TRBV29-1
TGCAGCGTTGAGTTCCCGGGACAGTCAGCGGAAGCTTTCTTT
CSVEFPGQSAEAFF
>TRBJ2-1|-|once|TRBV12-3/TRBV12-4
TGTGCCAGCAGTACCTCCGGGAACAATGAGCAGTTCTTC
CASSTSGNNEQFF
>TRBJ2-3|-|-|TRBV19
TGTGCCAGTAGTCCAGCAGACACAGATACGCAGTATTTT
CASSPADTDTQYF
>TRBJ2-6|-|once|TRBV4-3
TGCGCCAGCAACCTGGGCGAGGGGTCTGGGGCCAACGTCCTGACTTTC
CASNLGEGSGANVLTF
>TRBJ1-4|-|-|TRBV7-6
TGTGCCAGCCGCTTAGATGATGCTGCAACTAATGAAAAACTGTTTTTT
CASRLDDAATNEKLFF
>TRBJ1-3|TRBD1|-|TRBV2
TGTGCCGGAAACAGGGGACCTGGAAACACCATATATTTT
CAGNRGPGNTIYF
>TRBJ1-2|-|-|TRBV29-1
TGCAGCGCCTCCCTGACAGGAACTTACACCTTC
CSASLTGTYTF
>TRBJ2-5|-|-|TRBV7-2
TGTGCCAGCAGTTTAGGGGGTCCAATCCAAGAGACCCAGTACTTC
CASSLGGPIQETQYF